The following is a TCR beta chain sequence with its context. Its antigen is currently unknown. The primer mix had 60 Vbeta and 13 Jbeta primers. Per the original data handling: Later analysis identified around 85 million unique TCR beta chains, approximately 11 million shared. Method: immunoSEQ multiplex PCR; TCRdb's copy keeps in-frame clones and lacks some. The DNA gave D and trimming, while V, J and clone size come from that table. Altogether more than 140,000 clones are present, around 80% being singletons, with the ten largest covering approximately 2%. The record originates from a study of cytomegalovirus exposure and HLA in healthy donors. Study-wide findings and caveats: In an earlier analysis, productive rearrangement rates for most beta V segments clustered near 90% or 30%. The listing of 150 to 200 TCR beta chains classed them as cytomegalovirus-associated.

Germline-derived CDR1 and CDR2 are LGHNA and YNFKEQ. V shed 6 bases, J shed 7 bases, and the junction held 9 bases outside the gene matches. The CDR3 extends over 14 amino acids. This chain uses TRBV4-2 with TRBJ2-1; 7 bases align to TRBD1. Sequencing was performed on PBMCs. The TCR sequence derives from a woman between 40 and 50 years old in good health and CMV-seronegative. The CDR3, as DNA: TGTGCCAGCAGTCGACCGGGACAGAATAATGAGCAGTTCTTC. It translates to CASSRPGQNNEQFF.